Listed below are T cell receptor beta chains from one sample, sequenced in a study of OX40 agonist ivuxolimab in advanced cancers. Data came from immunoSEQ multiplex PCR; TCRdb stores just in-frame clones and leaves some out. The sample holds roughly 62,000 clones; approximately 80% are singletons and the top ten take 2.4%. Specimen: CD4+ or CD8+ T cells sorted from blood, collected in a trial of the OX40 agonist ivuxolimab. The receptors derive from an adult with an advanced solid tumor such as melanoma, head and neck, liver or kidney cancer. The CDR3 runs from the conserved cysteine through the conserved F or W. The D gene is left open where the match is weak. A row's size may be missing; if present it is once, few, many or a size class.

V gene,D gene,clone size,J gene,CDR3 protein,CDR3 DNA
TRBV2,TRBD1,NA,TRBJ1-5,CASSDSDRAITPQHF,TGTGCCAGCAGTGATTCGGACAGGGCTATTACGCCCCAGCATTTT
TRBV7-9,NA,NA,TRBJ1-2,CASRLDTNYGYTF,TGTGCCAGCAGACTAGACACCAACTATGGCTACACCTTC
TRBV5-1,NA,NA,TRBJ2-5,CASSLMGEETQYF,TGCGCCAGCAGCTTAATGGGGGAAGAGACCCAGTACTTC
TRBV7-2,NA,NA,TRBJ2-2,CASSPGSIVHMEELFF,TGTGCCAGCAGCCCAGGCTCTATTGTTCACATGGAGGAGCTGTTTTTT
TRBV18,NA,NA,TRBJ2-1,CASSPFNVHEQFF,TGTGCCAGCTCACCGTTCAATGTGCATGAGCAGTTCTTC
TRBV28,NA,NA,TRBJ1-1,CASTTEGWVAFF,TGTGCCAGCACTACCGAGGGGTGGGTAGCTTTCTTT
TRBV2,NA,NA,TRBJ1-5,CAIGGEKSNQPQHF,TGTGCCATCGGGGGGGAAAAGAGCAATCAGCCCCAGCATTTT
TRBV27,TRBD1,NA,TRBJ1-2,CASRVTGGHYGYTF,TGTGCCAGCAGGGTAACAGGGGGCCACTATGGCTACACCTTC
TRBV6-1,NA,NA,TRBJ1-3,CASTGTPGNTIYF,TGTGCCAGTACCGGGACTCCAGGAAACACCATATATTTT
TRBV5-4,TRBD2,NA,TRBJ2-7,CASSLPGLAGGPYEQYF,TGTGCCAGCAGCTTACCGGGACTAGCGGGGGGGCCCTACGAGCAGTACTTC
TRBV7-2,NA,NA,TRBJ2-5,CASRNVGQETQYF,TGTGCCAGCAGGAACGTTGGGCAAGAGACCCAGTACTTC
TRBV6-1,NA,NA,TRBJ2-7,CASSVSFTYEQYF,TGTGCCAGCAGTGTGAGTTTTACCTACGAGCAGTACTTC
TRBV27,TRBD2,NA,TRBJ2-3,CASSRLPSGVLLDTQYF,TGTGCCAGCAGCCGCCTCCCTAGCGGGGTATTGTTAGATACGCAGTATTTT
TRBV27,NA,NA,TRBJ1-4,CASRSRGSYEKLFF,TGTGCCAGCAGATCCAGAGGGTCCTATGAAAAACTGTTTTTT
TRBV19,TRBD1,NA,TRBJ1-1,CASSETGGTEAFF,TGTGCCAGTAGTGAGACAGGGGGAACTGAAGCTTTCTTT
TRBV6-5,TRBD1,NA,TRBJ1-3,CASRTGFISGNTIYF,TGTGCCAGCAGGACAGGGTTTATTTCTGGAAACACCATATATTTT
TRBV11-1,TRBD1,NA,TRBJ2-2,CASSSMTGRANTGELFF,TGTGCCAGCAGCTCCATGACAGGGAGAGCGAACACCGGGGAGCTGTTTTTT
TRBV6-6,NA,NA,TRBJ2-1,CASRESLSSYNEQFF,TGTGCCAGCAGGGAAAGTTTAAGCTCCTACAATGAGCAGTTCTTC
TRBV15,TRBD1,NA,TRBJ1-1,CATSSIGGNTEAFF,TGTGCCACCAGCAGTATAGGGGGCAACACTGAAGCTTTCTTT
TRBV6-1,NA,NA,TRBJ2-7,CASSTRDAYEQYF,TGTGCCAGCAGTACACGGGACGCCTACGAGCAGTACTTC
TRBV7-9,NA,NA,TRBJ1-3,CASSPNGISGNTIYF,TGTGCCAGCAGCCCCAACGGTATCTCTGGAAACACCATATATTTT
TRBV7-2,TRBD1,NA,TRBJ2-7,CASSLEWDRAYEQYF,TGTGCCAGCAGCTTAGAATGGGACAGGGCCTACGAGCAGTACTTC
TRBV7-9,NA,NA,TRBJ2-2,CASSLEFLAGELFF,TGTGCCAGCAGCTTAGAGTTTTTGGCCGGGGAGCTGTTTTTT
TRBV15,NA,once,TRBJ2-7,CATSRDSGSYEQYF,TGTGCCACCAGCAGAGATTCAGGATCCTACGAGCAGTACTTC
TRBV4-3,TRBD1,NA,TRBJ1-6,CASSQTGTGPNSPLHF,TGCGCCAGCAGCCAAACGGGGACAGGACCTAATTCACCCCTCCACTTT
TRBV5-1,NA,NA,TRBJ2-5,CASSRPAEETQYF,TGCGCCAGCAGCCGGCCGGCAGAAGAGACCCAGTACTTC
TRBV19,NA,NA,TRBJ2-3,CASSPETSTDTQYF,TGTGCCAGTAGTCCGGAGACTAGCACAGATACGCAGTATTTT
TRBV4-3,NA,NA,TRBJ2-5,CASSQDQMETQYF,TGCGCCAGCAGCCAAGATCAAATGGAGACCCAGTACTTC
TRBV5-1,NA,NA,TRBJ2-7,CASQLDSVSYEQYF,TGCGCCAGTCAGTTAGACAGCGTCTCCTACGAGCAGTACTTC
TRBV6-5,TRBD1,NA,TRBJ2-7,CASSTDRTGGFEQYF,TGTGCCAGCAGTACAGATAGGACAGGGGGCTTTGAGCAGTACTTC
TRBV6-1,NA,NA,TRBJ1-1,CASSVRPENTEAFF,TGTGCCAGCAGTGTGAGGCCGGAGAACACTGAAGCTTTCTTT
TRBV5-1,TRBD2,once,TRBJ2-7,CASKPRESGASYEQYF,TGCGCCAGCAAACCCAGGGAGAGCGGGGCGTCCTACGAGCAGTACTTC
TRBV7-9,NA,NA,TRBJ1-4,CASSFNRVPNEKLFF,TGTGCCAGCAGCTTCAACAGGGTCCCCAATGAAAAACTGTTTTTT
TRBV5-4,TRBD1,NA,TRBJ1-2,CASSPDRSGYTF,TGTGCCAGCAGTCCGGACAGGTCTGGCTACACCTTC
TRBV19,NA,NA,TRBJ1-2,CASSGVTRTFNYGYTF,TGTGCCAGTAGTGGGGTTACGCGTACCTTTAACTATGGCTACACCTTC
TRBV18,NA,NA,TRBJ1-2,CASSPQEGPGYGYTF,TGTGCCAGCTCACCCCAAGAAGGGCCGGGCTATGGCTACACCTTC
TRBV7-9,NA,NA,TRBJ1-1,CASAQDIEAFF,TGTGCCAGCGCACAGGATATTGAAGCTTTCTTT
TRBV7-2,TRBD2,NA,TRBJ2-2,CASSQGTSPGELFF,TGTGCCAGCAGCCAAGGGACTAGCCCCGGGGAGCTGTTTTTT
TRBV11-3,NA,NA,TRBJ1-6,CASSYEGLNSPLHF,TGTGCCAGCAGCTACGAAGGTCTTAATTCACCCCTCCACTTT
TRBV6-1,TRBD2,NA,TRBJ2-5,CASRPGTSGGETQYF,TGTGCCAGCAGACCCGGGACTAGCGGGGGAGAGACCCAGTACTTC
TRBV7-9,NA,once,TRBJ2-5,CATGVSPETQYF,TGTGCCACCGGGGTGTCACCGGAGACCCAGTACTTC
TRBV5-1,NA,few,TRBJ1-4,CASSSQGAWGEKLFF,TGCGCCAGCAGCTCGCAAGGTGCGTGGGGTGAAAAACTGTTTTTT
TRBV9,TRBD1,once,TRBJ1-4,CASSKRGRGEKLFF,TGTGCCAGCAGCAAGAGGGGGCGCGGGGAAAAACTGTTTTTT
TRBV2,NA,NA,TRBJ1-1,CATLRGDWNTEAFF,TGTGCCACCCTGAGAGGGGACTGGAACACTGAAGCTTTCTTT
TRBV27,NA,NA,TRBJ1-2,CASRTGALNYGYTF,TGTGCCAGCCGGACCGGGGCCCTTAACTATGGCTACACCTTC
TRBV19,TRBD1,once,TRBJ1-2,CASNNAGTGSYGYTF,TGTGCCAGTAACAACGCCGGGACAGGGAGCTATGGCTACACCTTC
TRBV5-6,NA,NA,TRBJ1-6,CASSADGYNSPLHF,TGTGCCAGCAGCGCGGACGGGTATAATTCACCCCTCCACTTT
TRBV19,NA,NA,TRBJ1-2,CASSTATNYGYTF,TGTGCCAGTAGTACGGCAACCAACTATGGCTACACCTTC
TRBV5-1,NA,NA,TRBJ2-4,CASSLEGTSNIQYF,TGCGCCAGCAGCTTGGAAGGGACATCTAACATTCAGTACTTC
TRBV6-6,NA,NA,TRBJ1-1,CASRRPTGPNTEAFF,TGTGCCAGCAGACGGCCGACGGGACCGAACACTGAAGCTTTCTTT
TRBV6-5,NA,NA,TRBJ2-7,CASRRPNRAYEQYF,TGTGCCAGCAGGCGGCCCAACAGGGCTTACGAGCAGTACTTC